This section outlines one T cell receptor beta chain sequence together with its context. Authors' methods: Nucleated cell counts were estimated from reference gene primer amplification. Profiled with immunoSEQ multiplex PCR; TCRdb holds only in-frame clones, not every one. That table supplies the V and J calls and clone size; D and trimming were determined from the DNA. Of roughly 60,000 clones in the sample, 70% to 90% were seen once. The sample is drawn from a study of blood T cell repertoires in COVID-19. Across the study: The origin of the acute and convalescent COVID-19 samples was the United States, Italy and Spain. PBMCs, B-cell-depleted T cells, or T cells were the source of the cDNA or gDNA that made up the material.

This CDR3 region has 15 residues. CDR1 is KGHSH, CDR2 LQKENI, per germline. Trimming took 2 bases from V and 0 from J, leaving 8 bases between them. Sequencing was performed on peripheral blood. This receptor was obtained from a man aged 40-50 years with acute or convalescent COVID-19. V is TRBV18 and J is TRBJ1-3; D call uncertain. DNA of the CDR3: TGTGCCAGCTCACCAGTTTTGGCCTCTGGAAACACCATATATTTT. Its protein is CASSPVLASGNTIYF.